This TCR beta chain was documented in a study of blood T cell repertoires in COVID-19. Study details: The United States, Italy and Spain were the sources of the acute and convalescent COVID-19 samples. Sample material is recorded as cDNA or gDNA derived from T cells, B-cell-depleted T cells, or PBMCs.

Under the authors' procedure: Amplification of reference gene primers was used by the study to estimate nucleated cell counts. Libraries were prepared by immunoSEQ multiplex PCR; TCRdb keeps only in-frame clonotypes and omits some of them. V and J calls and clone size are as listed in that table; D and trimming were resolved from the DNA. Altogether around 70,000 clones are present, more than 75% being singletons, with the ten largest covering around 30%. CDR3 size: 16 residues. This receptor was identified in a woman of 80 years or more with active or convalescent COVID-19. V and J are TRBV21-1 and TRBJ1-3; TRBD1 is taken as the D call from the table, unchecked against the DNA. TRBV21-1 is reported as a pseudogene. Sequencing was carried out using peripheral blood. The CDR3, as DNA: TGTGCCAGCAGCATTTGTCAACCACACTCTGGAAACACCATATATTTT. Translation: CASSICQPHSGNTIYF.